This T cell receptor beta chain comes out of a study of tissue T cells after allogeneic stem cell transplantation. Study results and caveats: Some tissue clones might be persisting host cells; their alloreactivity or antigen specificity was not determined. TCR repertoires tracked anatomic similarity, regardless of disease or transplant status. Limitations included a small, clinically heterogeneous cohort and limited sampling depth. Tissue-detected TCR repertoire was only partly captured by blood and spleen T cells.

Libraries were prepared by immunoSEQ multiplex PCR; TCRdb keeps only in-frame clonotypes and omits some of them. This table holds over 45,000 clones, around 70% found once. Germline-derived CDR1 and CDR2 are LGHNA and YNLKQL (reference sequence). V was clipped by 3 bases and J by 3 bases; unmatched bases: 5. The CDR3 totals 16 residues. On this clone itself: Its antigen remains unidentified. The gene symbols are mouse symbols. The CDR3 end falls 1 residue outside the read, so it is completed with the germline J gene.

The origin of this receptor is a pool of C57BL/6 mice in good health. The V gene is TRBV5, the J gene TRBJ1-1, with 12 bases lining up with TRBD1. What was sequenced was sorted cells pooled from one or two spleens. CDR3 bases read: TGTGCCAGCAGCCAGGGGACAGGGGGCGCGGACACAGAAGTCTTC. It encodes CASSQGTGGADTEVF. The whole CDR3 sequence is CASSQGTGGADTEVFF.